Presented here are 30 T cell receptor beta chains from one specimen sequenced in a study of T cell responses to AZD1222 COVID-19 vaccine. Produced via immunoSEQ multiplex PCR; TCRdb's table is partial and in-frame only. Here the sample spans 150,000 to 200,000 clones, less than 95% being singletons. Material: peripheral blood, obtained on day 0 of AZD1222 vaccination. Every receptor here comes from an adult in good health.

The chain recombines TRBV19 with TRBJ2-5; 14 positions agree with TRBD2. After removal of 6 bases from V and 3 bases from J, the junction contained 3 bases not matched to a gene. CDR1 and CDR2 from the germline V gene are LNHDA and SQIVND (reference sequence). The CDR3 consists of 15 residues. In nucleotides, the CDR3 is TGTGCCAGTAGGGTGACTAGCGGGAGGGAAGAGACCCAGTACTTC. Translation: CASRVTSGREETQYF.

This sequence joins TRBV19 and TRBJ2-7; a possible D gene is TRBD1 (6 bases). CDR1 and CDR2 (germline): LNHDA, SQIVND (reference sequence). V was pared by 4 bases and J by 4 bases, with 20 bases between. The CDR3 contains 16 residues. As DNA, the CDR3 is TGTGCCAGTAGTACCCCAGGGGCAAGCGGCAATTACGAGCAGTACTTC. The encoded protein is CASSTPGASGNYEQYF.

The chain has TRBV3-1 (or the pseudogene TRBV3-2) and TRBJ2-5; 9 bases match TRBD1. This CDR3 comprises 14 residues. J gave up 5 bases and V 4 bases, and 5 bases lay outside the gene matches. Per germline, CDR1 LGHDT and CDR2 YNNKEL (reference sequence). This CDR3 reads CASSLGQGPETQYF. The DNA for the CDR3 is TGTGCCAGCAGCCTCGGACAGGGGCCGGAGACCCAGTACTTC.

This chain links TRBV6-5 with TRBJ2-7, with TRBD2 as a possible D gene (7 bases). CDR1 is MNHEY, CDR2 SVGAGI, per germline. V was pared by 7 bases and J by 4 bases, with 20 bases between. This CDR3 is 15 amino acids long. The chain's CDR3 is CASIWFGGAEYEQYF. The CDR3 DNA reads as TGTGCCAGCATTTGGTTTGGGGGGGCGGAATACGAGCAGTACTTC.

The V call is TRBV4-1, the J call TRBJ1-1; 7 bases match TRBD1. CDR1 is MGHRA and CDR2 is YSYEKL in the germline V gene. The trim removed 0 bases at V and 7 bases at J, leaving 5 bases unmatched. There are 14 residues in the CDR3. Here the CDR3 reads CASSQEQGRGEAFF. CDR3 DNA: TGCGCCAGCAGCCAAGAACAGGGGAGGGGTGAAGCTTTCTTT.

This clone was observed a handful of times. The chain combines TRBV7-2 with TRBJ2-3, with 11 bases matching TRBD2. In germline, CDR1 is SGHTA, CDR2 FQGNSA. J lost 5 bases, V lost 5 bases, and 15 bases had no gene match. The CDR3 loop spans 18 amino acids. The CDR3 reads CASSLRLGSGGALDTQYF. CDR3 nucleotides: TGTGCCAGCAGCCTACGTTTGGGTAGCGGGGGGGCCTTAGATACGCAGTATTTT.

For the CDR3, the DNA is TGCGCCAGCAGCCCCGGGACAGGGTGGACTGGAAACACCATATATTTT. Translation gives CASSPGTGWTGNTIYF. J is TRBJ1-3 and V is TRBV4-3; 9 bases align to TRBD1. The germline V gene has CDR1 LGHNA and CDR2 YSLEER. The CDR3 has 16 amino acids. Losses at the gene ends were 4 bases for V and 2 bases for J; bases not matched to a gene: 6.

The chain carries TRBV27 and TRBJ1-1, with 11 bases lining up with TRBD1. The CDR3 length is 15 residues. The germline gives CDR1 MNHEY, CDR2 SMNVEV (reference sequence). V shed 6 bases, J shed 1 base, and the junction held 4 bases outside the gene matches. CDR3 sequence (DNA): TGTGCCAGCAGAAGGACAGGGGGCGGGAACACTGAAGCTTTCTTT. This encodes CASRRTGGGNTEAFF.

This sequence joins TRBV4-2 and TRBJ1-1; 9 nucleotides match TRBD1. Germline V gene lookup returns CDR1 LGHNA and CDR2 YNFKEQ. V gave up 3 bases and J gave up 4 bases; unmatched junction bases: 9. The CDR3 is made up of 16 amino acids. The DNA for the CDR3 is TGTGCCAGCAGCCACGTGCCAGACAGGGGGGTCACTGAAGCTTTCTTT. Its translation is CASSHVPDRGVTEAFF.

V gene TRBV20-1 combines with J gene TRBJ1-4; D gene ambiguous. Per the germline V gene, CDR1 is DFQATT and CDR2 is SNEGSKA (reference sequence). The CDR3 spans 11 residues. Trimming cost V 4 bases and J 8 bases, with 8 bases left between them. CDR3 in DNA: TGCAGTGCTACGACCCGCGAAAAACTGTTTTTT. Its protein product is CSATTREKLFF.

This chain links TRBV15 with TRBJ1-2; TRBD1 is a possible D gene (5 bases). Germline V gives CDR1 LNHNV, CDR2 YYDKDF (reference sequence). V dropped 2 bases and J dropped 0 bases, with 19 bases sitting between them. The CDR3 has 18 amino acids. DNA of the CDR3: TGTGCCACCAGCAGACCCGGGACTGGCCCTGCCGCTAACTATGGCTACACCTTC. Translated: CATSRPGTGPAANYGYTF.

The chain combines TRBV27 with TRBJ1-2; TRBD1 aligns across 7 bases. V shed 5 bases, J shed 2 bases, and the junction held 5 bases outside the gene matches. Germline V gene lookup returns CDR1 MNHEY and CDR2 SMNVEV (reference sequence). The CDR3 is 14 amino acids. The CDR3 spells CASSLKTGNYGYTF. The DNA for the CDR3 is TGTGCCAGCAGTCTAAAGACAGGGAACTATGGCTACACCTTC.

The CDR3 reads CASSTVSYNSPLHF. The CDR3 bases are TGTGCCAGTAGTACGGTCTCCTATAATTCACCCCTCCACTTT. The gene calls are TRBV19 and TRBJ1-6, with no clear D. CDR3 length: 14 amino acids. CDR1 is LNHDA and CDR2 is SQIVND in the germline V gene (reference sequence). V lost 4 bases and J lost 0, with 4 bases in between. Filled out from reference TRBV19 and TRBJ1-6, the complete variable domain reads DGGITQSPKYLFRKEGQNVTLSCEQNLNHDAMYWYRQDPGQGLRLIYYSQIVNDFQKGDIAEGYSVSREKKESFPLTVTSAQKNPTAFYLCASSTVSYNSPLHFGNGTRLTVT.

The CDR3 DNA follows: TGTGCCACCAGTGATTTGGGGGCGGGACAGCCCCAAGAGACCCAGTACTTC. Residues: CATSDLGAGQPQETQYF. The chain uses TRBV24-1 and TRBJ2-5, with D perhaps matching TRBD1 (7 bases). The CDR3 is 17 residues long. V was shortened by 0 bases and J by 1 base, with 14 bases between the two germline ends. Per the germline V gene, CDR1 is KGHDR and CDR2 is SFDVKD.

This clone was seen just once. Here the CDR3 DNA reads TGTGCTAGTGGTTTGTGGGACAGGGCTGGAAACACCATATATTTT. Amino acids: CASGLWDRAGNTIYF. This chain connects TRBV12-5 to TRBJ1-3; 9 positions agree with TRBD1. This CDR3 spans 15 amino acids. Germline assignment: CDR1 LGHNT and CDR2 FRNRAP. After removal of 2 bases from V and 2 bases from J, the junction contained 1 base not matched to a gene.

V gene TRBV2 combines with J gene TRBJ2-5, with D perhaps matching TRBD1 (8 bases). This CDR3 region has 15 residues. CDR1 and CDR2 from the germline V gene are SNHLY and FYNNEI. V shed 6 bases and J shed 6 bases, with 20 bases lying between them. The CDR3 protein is CASRDTGGDLQTQYF. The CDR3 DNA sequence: TGTGCCAGCAGGGATACAGGGGGGGATTTGCAGACCCAGTACTTC.

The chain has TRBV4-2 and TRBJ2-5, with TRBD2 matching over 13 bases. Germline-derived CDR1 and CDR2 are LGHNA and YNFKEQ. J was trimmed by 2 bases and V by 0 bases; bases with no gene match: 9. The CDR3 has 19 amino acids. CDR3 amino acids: CASSQEYPILAGGQETQYF. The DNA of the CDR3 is TGTGCCAGCAGCCAAGAATACCCTATACTAGCGGGAGGGCAAGAGACCCAGTACTTC.

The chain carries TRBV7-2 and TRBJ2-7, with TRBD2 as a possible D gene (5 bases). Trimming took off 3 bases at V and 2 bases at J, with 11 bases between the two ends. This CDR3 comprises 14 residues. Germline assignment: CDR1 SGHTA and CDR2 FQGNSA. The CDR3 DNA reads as TGTGCCAGCAGCTTGGCAGGACTCCCCTACGAGCAGTACTTC. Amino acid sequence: CASSLAGLPYEQYF. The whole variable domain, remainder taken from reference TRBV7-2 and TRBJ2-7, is GAGVSQSPSNKVTEKGKDVELRCDPISGHTALYWYRQSLGQGLEFLIYFQGNSAPDKSGLPSDRFSAERTGGSVSTLTIQRTQQEDSAVYLCASSLAGLPYEQYFGPGTRLTVT.

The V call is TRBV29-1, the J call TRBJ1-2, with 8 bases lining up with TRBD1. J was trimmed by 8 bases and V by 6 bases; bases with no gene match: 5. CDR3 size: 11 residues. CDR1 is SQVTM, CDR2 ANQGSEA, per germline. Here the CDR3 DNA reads TGCAGCGTCGACTGGACAGGGGGCTACACCTTC. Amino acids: CSVDWTGGYTF.

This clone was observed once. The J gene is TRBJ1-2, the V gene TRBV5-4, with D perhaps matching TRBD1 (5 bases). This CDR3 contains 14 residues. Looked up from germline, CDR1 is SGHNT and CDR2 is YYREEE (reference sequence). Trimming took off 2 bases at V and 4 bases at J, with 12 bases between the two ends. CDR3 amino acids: CASSLTGDRYGYTF. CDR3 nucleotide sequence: TGTGCCAGCAGCTTAACAGGCGACCGCTATGGCTACACCTTC.

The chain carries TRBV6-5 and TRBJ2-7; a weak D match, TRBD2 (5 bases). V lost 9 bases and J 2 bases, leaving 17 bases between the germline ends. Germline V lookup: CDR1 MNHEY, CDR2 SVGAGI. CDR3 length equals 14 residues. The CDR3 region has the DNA TGTGCCAGTATGACCCCGGGATCTACCTACGAGCAGTACTTC. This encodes CASMTPGSTYEQYF.

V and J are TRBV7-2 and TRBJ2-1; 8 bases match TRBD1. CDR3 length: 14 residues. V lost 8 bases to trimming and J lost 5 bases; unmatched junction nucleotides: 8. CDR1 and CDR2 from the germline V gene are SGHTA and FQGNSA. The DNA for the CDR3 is TGTGCCAGCGGGCAGGGGGCCAGTGACAATGAGCAGTTCTTC. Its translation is CASGQGASDNEQFF.

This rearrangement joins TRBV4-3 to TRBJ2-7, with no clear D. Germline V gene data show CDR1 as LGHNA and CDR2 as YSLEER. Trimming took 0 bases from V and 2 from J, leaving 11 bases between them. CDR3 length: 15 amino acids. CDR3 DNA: TGCGCCAGCAGCCAAGACCTGGGCAGGCCCTACGAGCAGTACTTC. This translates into CASSQDLGRPYEQYF.

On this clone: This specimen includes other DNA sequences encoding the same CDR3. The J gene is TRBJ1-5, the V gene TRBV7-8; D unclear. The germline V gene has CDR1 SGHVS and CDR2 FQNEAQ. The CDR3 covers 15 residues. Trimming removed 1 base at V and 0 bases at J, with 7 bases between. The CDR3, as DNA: TGTGCCAGCAGCTTAGGCGACGGTAGCAATCAGCCCCAGCATTTT. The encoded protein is CASSLGDGSNQPQHF.

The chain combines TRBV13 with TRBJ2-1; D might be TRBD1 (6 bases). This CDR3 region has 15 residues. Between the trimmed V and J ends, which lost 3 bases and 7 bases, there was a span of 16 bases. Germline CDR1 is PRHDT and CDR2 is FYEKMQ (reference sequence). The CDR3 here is CASSFPMTGPNEQFF. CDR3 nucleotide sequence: TGTGCCAGCAGCTTCCCAATGACAGGTCCAAATGAGCAGTTCTTC.

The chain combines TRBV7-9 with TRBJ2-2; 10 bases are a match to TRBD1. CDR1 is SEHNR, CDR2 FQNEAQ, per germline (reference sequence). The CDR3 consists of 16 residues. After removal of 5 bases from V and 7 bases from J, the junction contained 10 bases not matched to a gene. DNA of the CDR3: TGTGCCAGCAGCCCGATGGGGACAGGGGAAATCGGGGAGCTGTTTTTT. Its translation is CASSPMGTGEIGELFF.

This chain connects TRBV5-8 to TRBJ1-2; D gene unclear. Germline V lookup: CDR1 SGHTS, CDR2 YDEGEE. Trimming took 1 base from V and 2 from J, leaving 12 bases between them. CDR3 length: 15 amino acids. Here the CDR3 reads CASSLKAGANYGYTF. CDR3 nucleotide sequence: TGTGCCAGCAGCTTGAAGGCAGGTGCAAACTATGGCTACACCTTC.

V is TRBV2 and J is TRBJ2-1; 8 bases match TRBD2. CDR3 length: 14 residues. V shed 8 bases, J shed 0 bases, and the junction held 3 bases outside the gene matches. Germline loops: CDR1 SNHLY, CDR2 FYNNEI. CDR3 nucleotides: TGTGCCAGCCGTCGGGGGGGCTCCTACAATGAGCAGTTCTTC. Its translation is CASRRGGSYNEQFF.

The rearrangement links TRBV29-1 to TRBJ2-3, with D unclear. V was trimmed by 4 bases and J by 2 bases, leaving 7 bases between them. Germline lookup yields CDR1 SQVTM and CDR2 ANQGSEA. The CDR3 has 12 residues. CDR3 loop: CSVVRSTDTQYF. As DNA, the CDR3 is TGCAGCGTTGTCCGTTCCACAGATACGCAGTATTTT.

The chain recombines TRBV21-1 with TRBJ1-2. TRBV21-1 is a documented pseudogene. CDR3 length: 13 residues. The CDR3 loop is CASSPWGDYGYTF. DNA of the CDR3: TGTGCCAGCAGCCCCTGGGGGGACTATGGCTACACCTTC.